This T cell receptor (beta chain) came from a study of CD8+CD57+ T cells in acquired aplastic anemia. This clonotype has more than one count but fewer than ten. For sequencing, patients were chosen who had shown expansion of CD8+CD57+ cells by flow cytometry. The template used for profiling TCR beta VDJ and CDR3 was genomic DNA. Using its own MiXCR run on the reads, TCRdb lists one record per CDR3 protein. Here the sample spans around 500,000 distinct CDR3 sequences, around 30% being singletons. The receptor was derived from a human donor with aplastic anemia. The sample comprised sorted CD4+, CD8+, or CD8+CD57+ T cells (not recorded which) from PBMCs.

CDR3 DNA: TGCGCCAGCAGCCACCCGACAAAGATCTATGGCTACACCTTC. Its protein product is CASSHPTKIYGYTF. J is TRBJ1-2 and V is TRBV4-1; D is undetermined. Germline V gene data show CDR1 as MGHRA and CDR2 as YSYEKL. With 3 bases removed from V and 4 bases from J, the gap between germline ends came to 12 bases. The CDR3 contains 14 residues.